This T cell receptor (beta chain) was sequenced for a study of neoadjuvant anti-PD-1 for oral cavity cancer. PBMCs were not maintained or expanded in culture before analysis. The length of the CDR3 is 12 residues. The V and J ends lost 5 bases and 7 bases respectively, with 9 bases between them. Germline V gene lookup returns CDR1 MNHEY and CDR2 SMNVEV (reference sequence). Here immunoSEQ multiplex PCR was the method, and the copy in TCRdb shows in-frame clones only, minus some. The table has 15,000 to 20,000 clones, 55% to 75% seen once. Sequenced material: PBMCs, taken before nivolumab (anti-PD-1) treatment. The receptor comes from a person aged 35 to 85 with oral cavity squamous cell carcinoma. The chain links TRBV27 to TRBJ2-1; D might be TRBD2 (5 bases). The CDR3 sequence is CASSKTGNEQFF. CDR3 nucleotide sequence: TGTGCCAGCAGTAAAACGGGAAATGAGCAGTTCTTC.